This T cell receptor beta chain was documented in a study of T cell responses to AZD1222 COVID-19 vaccine. Study-wide results and limits: Seropositive at baseline were only a handful of AZD1222 recipients. Repertoires were obtained solely post-peak T cell response.

Notes on this clone: Antigen: not known.

There are 17 residues in the CDR3. With 1 base clipped from V and 7 bases from J, the junction kept 10 bases outside the gene matches. Germline CDR1 is LNHNV and CDR2 is YYDKDF (reference sequence). Sequencing was performed with immunoSEQ multiplex PCR; in TCRdb, only in-frame clones are kept and a portion is missing. This table has about 81,000 clones, about 90% appearing once. This chain uses TRBV15 with TRBJ2-1, with 10 bases identical to TRBD2. Sequenced here: peripheral blood, sampled on day 0 of AZD1222 vaccination. This clonotype originated in an adult in good health. The CDR3 DNA follows: TGTGCCACCAGCAGAGCCCTAGCGGGAGTTTCTAGGAATGAGCAGTTCTTC. Its protein product is CATSRALAGVSRNEQFF.